One sample yielded the 25 T cell receptor beta chains listed below, sequenced in a study of CXCR3-negative and CXCR3-positive naive CD8 T cells. These receptors have no known antigen. With UMI labels, 5' RACE was used to prepare the TRB cDNA libraries. TCRdb reprocessed the 5' RACE reads and keeps a single row for each CDR3 protein, giving no DNA. The sample includes around 60,000 distinct CDR3 sequences. General study findings and limits: TRB CDR3s were more hydrophobic in CXCR3-positive than in CXCR3-negative naive cells.

The sequenced sample was naive CXCR3+ CD8+ T cells from blood. Subset in this sample: CD45RO-CCR7+CD27+CD95- naive CD8+ T cells expressing CXCR3 (TNR3+). Receptors originate from a human donor in good health. Some clones in this sample may be carry-over from other donors' samples.

The V and J genes are TRBV7-7 and TRBJ2-7; TCRdb returns TRBD2, unconfirmable since there is no DNA. This CDR3 spans 16 amino acids. Germline CDR1 SSHAT, CDR2 FNYEAQ (reference sequence). The CDR3 reads CASSLAERGGDNEQYF.

The chain is built from TRBV7-6 and TRBJ2-1; TCRdb designates TRBD1, a call that cannot be tested without DNA. Per germline, CDR1 SGHVS and CDR2 FNYEAQ. The CDR3 has 14 amino acids. The chain's CDR3 is CASSYSGGFYEQYF.

The CDR3 region is CASSLGQQNTEAFF. The genes are TRBV13 and TRBJ1-1. The CDR3 is 14 residues long. Germline V gene lookup returns CDR1 PRHDT and CDR2 FYEKMQ (reference sequence). Full variable domain (rest looked up from reference TRBV13 and TRBJ1-1): AAGVIQSPRHLIKEKRETATLKCYPIPRHDTVYWYQQGPGQDPQFLISFYEKMQSDKGSIPDRFSAQQFSDYHSELNMSSLELGDSALYFCASSLGQQNTEAFFGQGTRLTVV.

This CDR3 is CASLTGEAYEQYF. The rearrangement uses TRBV5-5 and TRBJ2-7; TCRdb indicates TRBD1, and absent DNA this call remains unverified. From germline, CDR1 is SGHKS and CDR2 YYEKEE (reference sequence). The CDR3 contains 13 residues.

V gene TRBV20-1 combines with J gene TRBJ2-1; TCRdb gives TRBD2 as the D gene, but with no DNA this cannot be confirmed. The CDR3 has 14 residues. From germline, CDR1 is DFQATT and CDR2 SNEGSKA (reference sequence). CDR3 amino acids: CSASSAASGSWQFF.

The chain employs TRBV6-6 and TRBJ1-5. The germline gives CDR1 MNHNY, CDR2 SVGAGI (reference sequence). This CDR3 is built from 15 residues. The CDR3 spells CASGLGAYSNQPQHF.

The chain couples TRBV29-1 to TRBJ2-7; TCRdb calls TRBD1, which cannot be checked without DNA. Germline CDR1 reads SQVTM; CDR2 reads ANQGSEA. The CDR3 runs 14 residues. This CDR3 is CSVLKETELYEQYF.

The chain carries TRBV4-3 and TRBJ1-1; lacking DNA, the TRBD1 call made by TCRdb goes unchecked. Germline-derived CDR1 and CDR2 are LGHNA and YSLEER. CDR3 length: 16 amino acids. CDR3 region: CASSPVWGGRDTEAFF.

The genes are TRBV7-9 and TRBJ1-5; the D call of TRBD1 rests on TCRdb alone, since no DNA is present to check it. CDR3 length: 17 residues. Looked up from germline, CDR1 is SEHNR and CDR2 is FQNEAQ (reference sequence). The CDR3 here is CASSSTKDSDSNQPQHF.

The chain has TRBV7-9 and TRBJ2-7. CDR3 length equals 13 residues. Germline V gene lookup returns CDR1 SEHNR and CDR2 FQNEAQ (reference sequence). The CDR3: CASSTTISYEQYF.

The V call is TRBV29-1, the J call TRBJ2-1; TCRdb picks TRBD1, but there is no DNA to check that call. Looked up from germline, CDR1 is SQVTM and CDR2 is ANQGSEA. This CDR3 comprises 16 residues. CDR3: CSVELDGTPSYNEQFF.

This chain connects TRBV4-3 to TRBJ2-1; TCRdb's assignment of TRBD1 cannot be checked, as there is no DNA. CDR3 length: 13 residues. Germline CDR1 and CDR2: LGHNA and YSLEER. This chain's CDR3 is CASSQERGNEQFF.

This chain links TRBV19 with TRBJ1-1; the D gene TCRdb calls, TRBD1, cannot be checked with no DNA. The germline V gene has CDR1 LNHDA and CDR2 SQIVND (reference sequence). The CDR3 consists of 12 residues. The CDR3 is CASSQGKTEAFF.

The V and J genes are TRBV11-2 and TRBJ2-7. The CDR3 loop spans 13 amino acids. In germline, CDR1 is SGHAT, CDR2 FQNNGV. This CDR3 reads CASSFGNSYEQYF. The full variable domain, its missing parts supplied by reference TRBV11-2 and TRBJ2-7, is EAGVAQSPRYKIIEKRQSVAFWCNPISGHATLYWYQQILGQGPKLLIQFQNNGVVDDSQLPKDRFSAERLKGVDSTLKIQPAKLEDSAVYLCASSFGNSYEQYFGPGTRLTVT.

The chain uses TRBV10-2 and TRBJ1-1. Per the germline V gene, CDR1 is WSHSY and CDR2 is SAAADI. This CDR3 has 14 amino acids. CDR3 loop: CASSGGPANTEALF.

This chain connects TRBV24-1 to TRBJ2-1; TCRdb names TRBD2, which stays unverified in the absence of DNA. The CDR3 covers 13 residues. The germline V gene encodes CDR1 KGHDR and CDR2 SFDVKD. The CDR3 sequence: CATSETGAGEQFF.

The chain uses TRBV11-1 and TRBJ2-1. CDR3 length equals 12 residues. The germline gives CDR1 SGHAT, CDR2 FQDESV (reference sequence). This CDR3 reads CASSPFSNEQFF.

The chain couples TRBV6-2 or TRBV6-3 to TRBJ1-5; TCRdb returns TRBD1, unconfirmable since there is no DNA. The CDR3 sequence is 17 residues long. CDR1 and CDR2 from the germline V gene are MNHEY and SVGEGT. The CDR3 is CASSPPGQGGSNQPQHF.

The chain carries TRBV5-1 and TRBJ2-7; TCRdb lists TRBD2, though no DNA is available to test this call. This CDR3 comprises 14 residues. Looked up from germline, CDR1 is SGHRS and CDR2 is YFSETQ. The CDR3 loop reads CASSLAVRGDEQYF.

The chain employs TRBV19 and TRBJ2-7; the TCRdb D gene call, TRBD1, has no DNA to confirm it. CDR3 length equals 11 residues. Germline values: CDR1 LNHDA, CDR2 SQIVND (reference sequence). Here the CDR3 reads CATVGPYEQYF.

This sequence joins TRBV13 and TRBJ2-1; the D gene TCRdb calls, TRBD1, cannot be checked with no DNA. The CDR3 is 17 residues long. Germline CDR1 and CDR2: PRHDT and FYEKMQ (reference sequence). CDR3 sequence reads: CASSFPSGTGPFNEQFF.

The CDR3 reads CASSADRDSQETQYF. The chain recombines TRBV7-6 with TRBJ2-5; TCRdb selects TRBD1, and the lack of DNA leaves this call unchecked. The germline gives CDR1 SGHVS, CDR2 FNYEAQ. The CDR3 runs 15 residues.

V and J are TRBV5-6 and TRBJ2-1; TCRdb lists TRBD2, though no DNA is available to test this call. The CDR3 sequence is 17 residues long. Germline CDR1 SGHDT, CDR2 YYEEEE. CDR3 sequence reads: CASSLGWSSGRTNEQFF.

The chain employs TRBV20-1 and TRBJ2-1; the TCRdb D gene call, TRBD1, has no DNA to confirm it. The CDR3 consists of 16 residues. From germline, CDR1 is DFQATT and CDR2 SNEGSKA (reference sequence). CDR3 protein: CSAAGGLGTGYNEQFF.

Here the CDR3 reads CASSEERTAPRTQYF. V and J are TRBV2 and TRBJ2-5; absent DNA, TCRdb's TRBD2 call cannot be checked. Germline loops: CDR1 SNHLY, CDR2 FYNNEI. The CDR3 is 15 amino acids.